This TCR beta chain was captured by sequencing in a study of cytomegalovirus exposure and HLA in healthy donors. Broader study findings: The finding came from a later analysis; first-cohort TCR clusters tended to co-occur in the roughly 110 validation repertoires. The authors listed approximately 150 TCR beta chains as cytomegalovirus-associated. Cytomegalovirus status was reportedly diagnosed by the classifier with high specificity and sensitivity.

On this clone itself: Its target is unknown.

V shed 7 bases and J 4 bases; nucleotides not matched to a gene: 8. Germline CDR1 and CDR2: MDHEN and SYDVKM. The CDR3 loop spans 14 amino acids. From the roughly 120-subject validation cohort, which was separate from the roughly 670-subject first cohort, the donors were drawn. This table comes from immunoSEQ multiplex PCR, and its TCRdb copy is limited to in-frame clones, with some not included. Of about 140,000 clones listed, around 88% are singletons. The receptor's source is a woman under 30 in good health and CMV-seropositive. The sample comprised PBMCs. This chain connects TRBV28 to TRBJ2-5; 8 positions match TRBD2. CDR3 in amino acids: CASKTRGGLETQYF. CDR3 DNA: TGTGCCAGCAAAACCCGGGGGGGCTTAGAGACCCAGTACTTC.